This entry features one TCR beta chain sequence. Its specificity is not known. Other DNA sequences within the sample encode an identical CDR3. The sample belongs to a study of shared clonotypes between healthy human individuals. Germline trimming cut 1 base from V and 1 base from J; bases unmatched to any gene: 2. The CDR3 is 16 amino acids. Germline assignment: CDR1 SGHRS and CDR2 YFSETQ. General study results and limits: Lower generation probabilities were found for non-shared clonotypes than for those shared by all four donors. Naive subsets, compared against memory subsets, generally had larger estimated richness values.

Sequenced by immunoSEQ multiplex PCR; TCRdb stores in-frame clones only, minus some. The table records over a million clones, roughly 96% of them present only once. The source is a man in his thirties or forties in good health. Sample: naive CD4+ T cells sorted from blood. The subset is: CD45RA+ positively selected. The chain joins TRBV5-1 to TRBJ2-6; 7 bases align to TRBD1. CDR3 in DNA: TGCGCCAGCAGCTTGTTACAGGGGTCTGGGGCCAACGTCCTGACTTTC. Translating gives CASSLLQGSGANVLTF.